The clone carrying this TCR beta chain has just a few counts. Its antigen is not known. Other DNA sequences in this sample translate to the same CDR3. There are 12 residues in the CDR3. The germline V and J ends were trimmed by 7 bases and 4 bases, with 8 bases remaining between them. CDR1 and CDR2 (germline): MNHEY, SVGAGI. This sample was included in a study of shared clonotypes between healthy human individuals. On the study more broadly: CD8 memory received one plate per donor, CD8 naive two, CD4 memory three and CD4 naive three. Study-level results: For naive CD4 cells, 4% to 5% of clonotypes were shared across a handful of donors.

Here immunoSEQ multiplex PCR was the method, and the copy in TCRdb shows in-frame clones only, minus some. The sample carries approximately 1,000,000 clones, around 78% recorded once. The sample comprised memory CD4+ T cells from PBMCs. Subset: CD45RA-negative fraction. The chain recombines TRBV6-5 with TRBJ1-5; D is undetermined. This TCR was sampled from a man aged 18 to 35 in good health. Some clones in this sample may be carry-over from other donors' samples. The CDR3 coding sequence is TGTGCCAGCACCACGGGGAATCAGCCCCAGCATTTT. Translated: CASTTGNQPQHF.